Listed here are 13 T cell receptor beta chains from one sample, sequenced in a study of shared clonotypes between healthy human individuals. Produced via immunoSEQ multiplex PCR; TCRdb's table is partial and in-frame only. The sample lists 2 million to 2.5 million clones, about 94% occurring once. Specimen: naive CD4+ T cells sorted from blood. The subset denotes: CD45RA+ positively selected. These receptor sequences come from a man between 18 and 29 years old in good health.

The DNA for the CDR3 is TGCGCCAGCACGATTTCCTACAATGAGCAGTTCTTC. Translated: CASTISYNEQFF. This chain connects TRBV10-2 to TRBJ2-1; D is uncertain. Germline CDR1 reads WSHSY; CDR2 reads SAAADI. This CDR3 is 12 amino acids long. V lost 7 bases, J lost 1 base, and 5 bases lay in between.

This clone appeared a single time. The genes are TRBV18 and TRBJ2-3; D is ambiguous. Per germline, CDR1 KGHSH and CDR2 LQKENI. V lost 6 bases to trimming and J lost 6 bases, with 13 bases between them. This CDR3 is built from 13 residues. The CDR3 DNA reads TGTGCCAGCTCCTTTAGCCCCGGGGATACGCAGTATTTT. Translating gives CASSFSPGDTQYF.

The gene calls are TRBV15 and TRBJ2-5; TRBD1 matches 10 bases. The trim removed 4 bases at V and 1 base at J, leaving 3 bases unmatched. This CDR3 contains 15 residues. Germline loops: CDR1 LNHNV, CDR2 YYDKDF (reference sequence). CDR3 region: CATSTGTGVQETQYF. CDR3 nucleotides: TGTGCCACCAGCACCGGGACAGGGGTCCAAGAGACCCAGTACTTC.

The chain joins TRBV9 to TRBJ2-7; no reliable D call. Germline lookup yields CDR1 SGDLS and CDR2 YYNGEE. V was shortened by 3 bases and J by 3 bases, with 10 bases between the two germline ends. The CDR3 sequence is 13 residues long. CDR3 sequence: CASSALDGYEQYF. The CDR3 coding sequence is TGTGCCAGCAGCGCGTTGGACGGCTACGAGCAGTACTTC.

The CDR3 coding sequence is TGTGCCAGCTCACCACCGTCGCGGGGGGGCACAGATACGCAGTATTTT. This codes for CASSPPSRGGTDTQYF. The chain combines TRBV18 with TRBJ2-3, with TRBD2 identical over 8 bases. CDR1 and CDR2 (germline): KGHSH, LQKENI. The J segment lost 1 base and the V segment lost 0 bases, leaving 3 bases of the junction unmatched. This CDR3 spans 16 amino acids.

This chain connects TRBV10-1 to TRBJ2-1; D call uncertain. V lost 0 bases, J lost 6 bases, and 12 bases lay in between. Germline V gene sequence: CDR1 WNHNN, CDR2 SYGVQD (reference sequence). The CDR3 extends over 15 amino acids. CDR3: CASSESGQEINEQFF. CDR3 DNA sequence: TGCGCCAGCAGTGAGTCTGGGCAGGAGATCAATGAGCAGTTCTTC.

The chain joins TRBV5-1 to TRBJ2-5; D is unresolved. V was shortened by 0 bases and J by 2 bases, with 8 bases between the two germline ends. Germline V gene sequence: CDR1 SGHRS, CDR2 YFSETQ. The CDR3 is 14 amino acids. The CDR3 loop is CASSLDVQQETQYF. The DNA for the CDR3 is TGCGCCAGCAGCTTGGACGTTCAACAAGAGACCCAGTACTTC.

This chain connects TRBV28 to TRBJ1-6, with D perhaps matching TRBD1 (5 bases). From germline, CDR1 is MDHEN and CDR2 SYDVKM. V was pared by 5 bases and J by 8 bases, with 10 bases between. The CDR3 runs 13 residues. The CDR3 bases are TGTGCCAGCAGTCTCAGAGGGGATTCACCCCTCCACTTT. It encodes CASSLRGDSPLHF. The complete variable domain, with remaining parts taken from reference TRBV28 and TRBJ1-6, reads DVKVTQSSRYLVKRTGEKVFLECVQDMDHENMFWYRQDPGLGLRLIYFSYDVKMKEKGDIPEGYSVSREKKERFSLILESASTNQTSMYLCASSLRGDSPLHFGNGTRLTVT.

The chain joins TRBV6-6 to TRBJ2-7, with D unclear. This CDR3 has 12 residues. V lost 6 bases to trimming and J lost 4 bases, with 10 bases between them. CDR1 MNHNY and CDR2 SVGAGI come from the germline V gene (reference sequence). The CDR3 is CASSQPEYEQYF. The CDR3 DNA sequence: TGTGCCAGCAGCCAACCTGAGTACGAGCAGTACTTC.

V gene TRBV27 combines with J gene TRBJ1-4; a possible D gene is TRBD1 (6 bases). The V gene lost 7 bases and the J gene lost 8 bases, with 20 bases spanning the gap. CDR1 is MNHEY, CDR2 SMNVEV, per germline (reference sequence). This CDR3 comprises 15 residues. In DNA form, the CDR3 reads TGTGCCAGCACTCCACTCGGACAGAAACGGGAAAAACTGTTTTTT. As protein: CASTPLGQKREKLFF.

The chain is built from TRBV7-2 and TRBJ2-7; 12 nucleotides align to TRBD2. Germline V gives CDR1 SGHTA, CDR2 FQGNSA. The V gene end was trimmed by 5 bases and the J gene end by 7 bases; junction bases not matched to a gene: 6. The CDR3 covers 14 residues. Here the CDR3 DNA reads TGTGCCAGCAGCCAAAAGACTAGCGGGAGTGAGCAGTACTTC. Its translation is CASSQKTSGSEQYF.

The chain employs TRBV7-8 and TRBJ1-4; 7 bases agree with TRBD1. There are 16 residues in the CDR3. After removal of 5 bases from V and 10 bases from J, the junction contained 16 bases not matched to a gene. The germline V gene encodes CDR1 SGHVS and CDR2 FQNEAQ. Written as DNA, the CDR3 is TGTGCCAGCAGCATTAAAAATCGACAGGGATCCGGAAAACTGTTTTTT. Amino acid sequence: CASSIKNRQGSGKLFF.

J is TRBJ1-3 and V is TRBV7-9, with D possibly TRBD1 on 5 matching bases. The CDR3 covers 16 residues. CDR1 is SEHNR and CDR2 is FQNEAQ in the germline V gene (reference sequence). The V gene lost 2 bases and the J gene lost 0 bases, with 11 bases spanning the gap. The CDR3 DNA reads as TGTGCCAGCAGCTTACCCACGACAGCCTCTGGAAACACCATATATTTT. Translating it yields CASSLPTTASGNTIYF.